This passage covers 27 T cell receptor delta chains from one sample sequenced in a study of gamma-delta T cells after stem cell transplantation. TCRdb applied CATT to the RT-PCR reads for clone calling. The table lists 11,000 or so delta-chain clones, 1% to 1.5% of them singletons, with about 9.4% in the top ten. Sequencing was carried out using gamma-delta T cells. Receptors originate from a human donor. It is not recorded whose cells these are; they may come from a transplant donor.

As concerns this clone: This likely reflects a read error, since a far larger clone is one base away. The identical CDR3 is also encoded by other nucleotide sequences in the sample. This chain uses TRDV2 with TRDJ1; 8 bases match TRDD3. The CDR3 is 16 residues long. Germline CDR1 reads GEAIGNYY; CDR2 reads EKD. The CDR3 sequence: CACELLGASYTDKLIF. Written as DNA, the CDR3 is TGCGCCTGTGAATTACTGGGGGCCTCGTACACCGATAAACTCATCTTT.

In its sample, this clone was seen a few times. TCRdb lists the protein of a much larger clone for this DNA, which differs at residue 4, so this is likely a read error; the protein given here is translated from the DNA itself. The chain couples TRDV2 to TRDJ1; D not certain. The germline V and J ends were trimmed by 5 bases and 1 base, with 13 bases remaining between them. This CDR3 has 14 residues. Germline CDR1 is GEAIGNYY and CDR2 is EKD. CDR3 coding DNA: TGTGCCTGTGGCCCAATCGCCGCCACCGATAAACTCATCTTT. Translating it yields CACGPIAATDKLIF.

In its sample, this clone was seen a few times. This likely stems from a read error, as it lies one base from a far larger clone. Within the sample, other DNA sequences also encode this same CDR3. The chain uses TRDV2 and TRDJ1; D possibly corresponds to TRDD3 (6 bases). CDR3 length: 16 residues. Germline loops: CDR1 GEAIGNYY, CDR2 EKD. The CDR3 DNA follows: TGTGCCTGTGACACCGTGGGGGGCCGAGGCACCGATAAACTCATATTT. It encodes CACDTVGGRGTDKLIF.

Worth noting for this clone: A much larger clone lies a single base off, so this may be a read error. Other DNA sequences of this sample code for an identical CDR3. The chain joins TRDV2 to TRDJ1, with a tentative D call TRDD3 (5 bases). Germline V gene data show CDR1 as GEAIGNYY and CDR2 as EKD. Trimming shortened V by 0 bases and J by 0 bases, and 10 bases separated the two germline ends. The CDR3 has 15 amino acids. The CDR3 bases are TGTGCCTGTGACACCGTGGGGCCGTACACCGATAAACTCATCTTT. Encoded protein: CACDTVGPYTDKLIF.

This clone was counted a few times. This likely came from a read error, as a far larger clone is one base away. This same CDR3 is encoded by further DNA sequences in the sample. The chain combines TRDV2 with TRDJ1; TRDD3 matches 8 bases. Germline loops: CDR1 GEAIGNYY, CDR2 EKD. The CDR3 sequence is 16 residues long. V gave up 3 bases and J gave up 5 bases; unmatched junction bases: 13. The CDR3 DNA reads TGTGCCTGTGACGCCTTACTGGGGGCCAGCACTGATAAACTCATCTTT. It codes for CACDALLGASTDKLIF.

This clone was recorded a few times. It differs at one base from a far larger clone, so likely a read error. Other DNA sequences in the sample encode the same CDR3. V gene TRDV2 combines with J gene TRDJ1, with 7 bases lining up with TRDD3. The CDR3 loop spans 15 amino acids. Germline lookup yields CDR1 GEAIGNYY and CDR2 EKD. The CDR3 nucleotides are TGTGCCTGCGACACGGCCGGGGGATCCCGCGATAAACTCATCTTT. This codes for CACDTAGGSRDKLIF.

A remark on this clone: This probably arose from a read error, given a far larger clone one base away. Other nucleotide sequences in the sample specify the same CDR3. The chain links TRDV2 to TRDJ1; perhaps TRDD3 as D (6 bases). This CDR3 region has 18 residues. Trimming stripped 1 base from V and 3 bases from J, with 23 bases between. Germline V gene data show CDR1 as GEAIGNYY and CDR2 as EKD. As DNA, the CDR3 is TGTGCCTGTGACACTGGGGGGCTGCTGCAGGCCCCCCCCGATAAACTCATCTTT. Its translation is CACDTGGLLQAPPDKLIF.

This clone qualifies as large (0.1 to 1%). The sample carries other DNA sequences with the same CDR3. The CDR3, as DNA: TGTGCCTGTGACACGGCCGGGGGATCCCGCGATAAACTCATCTTT. Translated, it gives CACDTAGGSRDKLIF. This chain links TRDV2 with TRDJ1, with 7 bases that match TRDD3. Trimming removed 1 base from V and 4 bases from J; junction bases left unmatched: 8. CDR1 and CDR2 from the germline V gene are GEAIGNYY and EKD. This CDR3 is built from 15 residues.

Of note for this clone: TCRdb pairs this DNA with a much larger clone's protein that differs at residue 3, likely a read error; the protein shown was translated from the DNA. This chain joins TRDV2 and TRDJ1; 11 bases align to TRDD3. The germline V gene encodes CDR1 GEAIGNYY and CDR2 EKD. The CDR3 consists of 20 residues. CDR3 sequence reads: CAYDTVLGGGYAANPDKLIF. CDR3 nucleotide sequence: TGTGCCTATGACACCGTGCTCGGTGGGGGATACGCGGCTAATCCCGATAAACTCATCTTT.

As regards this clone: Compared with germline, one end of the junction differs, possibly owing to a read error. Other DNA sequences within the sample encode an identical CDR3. The CDR3 sequence: CACDTVGVPYTDKLIF. The CDR3 nucleotides read TGTGCCTGCGACACCGTGGGGGTTCCCTACACCGATAAACTCATCTTT. The gene calls are TRDV2 and TRDJ1; tentative D call: TRDD3 (6 bases). CDR1 and CDR2 from the germline V gene are GEAIGNYY and EKD. CDR3 size: 16 residues.

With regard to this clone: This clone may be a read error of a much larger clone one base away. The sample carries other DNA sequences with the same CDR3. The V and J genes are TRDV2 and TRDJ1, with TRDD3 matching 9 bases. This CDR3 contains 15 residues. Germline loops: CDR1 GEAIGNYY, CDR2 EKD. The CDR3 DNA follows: TGTGCCTGTGACACATTGGGGGATAAGTCCGACAAACTCATCTTT. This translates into CACDTLGDKSDKLIF.

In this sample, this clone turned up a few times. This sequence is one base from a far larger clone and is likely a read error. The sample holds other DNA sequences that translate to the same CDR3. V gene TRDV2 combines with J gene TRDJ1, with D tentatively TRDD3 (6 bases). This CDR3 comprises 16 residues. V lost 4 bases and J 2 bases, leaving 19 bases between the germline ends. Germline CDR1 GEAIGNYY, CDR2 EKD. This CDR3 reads CACDTVGDRGTDKLIF. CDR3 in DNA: TGTGCCTGTGATACCGTCGGGGATCGAGGGACCGATAAACTCATCTTT.

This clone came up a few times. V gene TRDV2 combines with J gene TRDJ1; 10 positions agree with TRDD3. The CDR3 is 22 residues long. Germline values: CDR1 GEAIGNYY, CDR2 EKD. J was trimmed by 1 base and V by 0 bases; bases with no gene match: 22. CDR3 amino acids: CACDTVEARVSGDTRTTDKLIF. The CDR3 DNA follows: TGTGCCTGTGACACCGTAGAGGCGCGGGTGTCGGGGGATACGCGGACCACCGATAAACTCATCTTT.

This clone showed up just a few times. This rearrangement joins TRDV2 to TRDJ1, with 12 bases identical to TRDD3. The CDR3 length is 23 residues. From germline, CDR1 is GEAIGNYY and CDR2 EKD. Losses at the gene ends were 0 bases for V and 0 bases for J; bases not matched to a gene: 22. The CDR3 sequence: CACDTLVWGVLGDTRVYTDKLIF. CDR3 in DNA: TGTGCCTGTGACACCCTGGTTTGGGGCGTACTGGGGGATACCCGAGTGTACACCGATAAACTCATCTTT.

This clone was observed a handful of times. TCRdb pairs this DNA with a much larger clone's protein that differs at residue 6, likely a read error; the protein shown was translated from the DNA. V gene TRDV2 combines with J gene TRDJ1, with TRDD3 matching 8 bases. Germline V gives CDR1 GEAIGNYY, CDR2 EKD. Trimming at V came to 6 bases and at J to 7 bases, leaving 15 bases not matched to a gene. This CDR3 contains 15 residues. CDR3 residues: CACTQPGDSGTKLIF. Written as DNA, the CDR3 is TGTGCCTGTACTCAGCCGGGGGATAGCGGTACTAAACTCATCTTT.

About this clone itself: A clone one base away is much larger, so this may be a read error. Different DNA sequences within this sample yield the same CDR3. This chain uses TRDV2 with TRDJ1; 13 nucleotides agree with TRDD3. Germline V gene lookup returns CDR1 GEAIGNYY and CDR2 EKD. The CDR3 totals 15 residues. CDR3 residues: CACDVLGDTGDKLIF. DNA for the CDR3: TGTGCCTGTGACGTACTGGGGGATACGGGCGATAAGCTCATCTTT.

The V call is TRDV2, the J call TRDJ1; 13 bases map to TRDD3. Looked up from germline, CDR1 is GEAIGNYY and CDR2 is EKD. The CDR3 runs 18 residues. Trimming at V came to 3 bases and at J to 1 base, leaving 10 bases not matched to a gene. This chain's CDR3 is CACDRLLGDTPGTDKLIF. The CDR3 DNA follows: TGTGCCTGTGACCGCCTACTGGGGGATACGCCTGGCACCGATAAACTCATCTTT.

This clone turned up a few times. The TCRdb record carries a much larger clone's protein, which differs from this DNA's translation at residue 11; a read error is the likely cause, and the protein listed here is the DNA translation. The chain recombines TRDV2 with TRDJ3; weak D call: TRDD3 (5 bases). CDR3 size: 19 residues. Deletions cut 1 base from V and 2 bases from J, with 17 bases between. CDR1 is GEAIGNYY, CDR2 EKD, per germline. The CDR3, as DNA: TGTGCCTGTGACACGATACAGTCCGCCTCCGCCTGGGACACCCGACAGATGTTTTTC. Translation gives CACDTIQSASAWDTRQMFF.

DNA for the CDR3: TGTGCCTGTGACCCGGTGGGGGCCCCCTACACCGATAAACTCATCTTT. This gives the protein CACDPVGAPYTDKLIF. J is TRDJ1 and V is TRDV2; D perhaps matches TRDD3 (6 bases). The CDR3 is made up of 16 amino acids. V was shortened by 3 bases and J by 0 bases, with 16 bases between the two germline ends. Germline-derived CDR1 and CDR2 are GEAIGNYY and EKD.

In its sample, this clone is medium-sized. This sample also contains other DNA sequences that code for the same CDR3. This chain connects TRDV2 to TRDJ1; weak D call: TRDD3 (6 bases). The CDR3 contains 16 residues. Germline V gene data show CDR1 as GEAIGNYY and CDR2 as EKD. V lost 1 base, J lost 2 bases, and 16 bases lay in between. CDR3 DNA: TGTGCCTGTGACACTGTCGGGGGGGGAAAAACCGATAAACTCATCTTT. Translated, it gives CACDTVGGGKTDKLIF.

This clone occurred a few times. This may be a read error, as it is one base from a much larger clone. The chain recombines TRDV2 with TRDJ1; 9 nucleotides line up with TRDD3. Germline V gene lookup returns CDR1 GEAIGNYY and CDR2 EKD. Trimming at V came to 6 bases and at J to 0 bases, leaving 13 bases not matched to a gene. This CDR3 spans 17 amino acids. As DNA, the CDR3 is TGTGCCTGTTCTGTCGTGGGGGATAGCCCTTACACCGATAAACTCATCTTT. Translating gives CACSVVGDSPYTDKLIF.

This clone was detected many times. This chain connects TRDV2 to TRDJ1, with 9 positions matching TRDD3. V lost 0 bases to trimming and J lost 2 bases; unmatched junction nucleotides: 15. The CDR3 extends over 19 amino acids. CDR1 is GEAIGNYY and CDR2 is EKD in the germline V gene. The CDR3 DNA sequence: TGTGCCTGTGACACCCTAAAGGGGGATACTCTCGGCTCTACCGATAAACTCATCTTT. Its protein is CACDTLKGDTLGSTDKLIF.

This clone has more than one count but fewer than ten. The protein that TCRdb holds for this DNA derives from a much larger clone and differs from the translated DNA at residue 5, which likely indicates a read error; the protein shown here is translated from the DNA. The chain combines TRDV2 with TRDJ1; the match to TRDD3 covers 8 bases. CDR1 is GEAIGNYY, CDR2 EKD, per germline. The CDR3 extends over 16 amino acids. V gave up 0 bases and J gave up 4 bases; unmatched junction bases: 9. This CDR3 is CACDTLLGGAIDKLIF. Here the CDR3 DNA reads TGTGCCTGTGACACCTTACTGGGGGGCGCCATCGATAAACTCATCTTT.

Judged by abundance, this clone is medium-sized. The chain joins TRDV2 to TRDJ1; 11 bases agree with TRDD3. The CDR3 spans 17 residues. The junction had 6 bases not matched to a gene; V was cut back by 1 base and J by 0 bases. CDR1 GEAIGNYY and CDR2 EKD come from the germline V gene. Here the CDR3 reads CACDTLGDTDYTDKLIF. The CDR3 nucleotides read TGTGCCTGTGACACATTGGGGGATACGGATTACACCGATAAACTCATCTTT.

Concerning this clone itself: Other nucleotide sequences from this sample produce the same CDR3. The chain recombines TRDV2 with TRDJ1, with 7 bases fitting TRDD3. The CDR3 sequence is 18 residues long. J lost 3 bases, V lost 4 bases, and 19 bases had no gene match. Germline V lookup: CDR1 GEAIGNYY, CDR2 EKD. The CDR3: CACDSVLGTAIAADKLIF. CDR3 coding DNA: TGTGCCTGTGATTCCGTACTGGGGACAGCCATAGCAGCCGATAAACTCATCTTT.

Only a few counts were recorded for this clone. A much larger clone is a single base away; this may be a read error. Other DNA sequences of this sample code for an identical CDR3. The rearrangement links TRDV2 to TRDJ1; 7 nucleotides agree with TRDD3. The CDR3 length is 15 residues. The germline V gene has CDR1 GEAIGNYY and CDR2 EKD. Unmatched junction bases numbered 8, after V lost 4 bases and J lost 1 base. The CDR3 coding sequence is TGTGCCTGTGATGGGCTGGGGGTTGCCACCGATAAACTCATCTTT. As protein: CACDGLGVATDKLIF.

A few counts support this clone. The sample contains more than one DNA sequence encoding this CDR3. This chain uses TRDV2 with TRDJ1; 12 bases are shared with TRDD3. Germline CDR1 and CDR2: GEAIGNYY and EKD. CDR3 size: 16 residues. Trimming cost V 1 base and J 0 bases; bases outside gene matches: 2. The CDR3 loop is CACDTLGDTYTDKLIF. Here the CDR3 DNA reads TGTGCCTGTGACACACTGGGGGATACCTACACCGATAAACTCATCTTT.